Presented here are 12 T cell receptor beta chains from one specimen sequenced in a study of blood T cell repertoires in COVID-19. The repertoire was sequenced with immunoSEQ multiplex PCR; TCRdb's copy has only in-frame clones and lacks some. The data hold about 26,000 clones, with about 87% observed a single time. The sequenced material came from peripheral blood. All receptors derive from a human donor in a cohort sampled during active COVID-19.

The CDR3 protein is CASTDRTYGYTF. As DNA, the CDR3 is TGTGCCAGTACCGACAGGACCTATGGCTACACCTTC. The chain employs TRBV6-5 and TRBJ1-2; tentative D call: TRBD1 (6 bases). Germline lookup yields CDR1 MNHEY and CDR2 SVGAGI. V was trimmed by 9 bases and J by 4 bases, leaving 12 bases between them. CDR3 length: 12 residues.

The chain couples TRBV9 to TRBJ2-6; D is possibly TRBD1 (6 bases). From germline, CDR1 is SGDLS and CDR2 YYNGEE. CDR3 length: 20 residues. The germline V and J ends were trimmed by 0 bases and 2 bases, with 21 bases remaining between them. CDR3: CASSVEKGDRLLPGANVLTF. The DNA for the CDR3 is TGTGCCAGCAGCGTAGAAAAGGGAGACAGGTTACTCCCTGGGGCCAACGTCCTGACTTTC. Looking up the rest from reference TRBV9 and TRBJ2-6 gives the full variable domain: DSGVTQTPKHLITATGQRVTLRCSPRSGDLSVYWYQQSLDQGLQFLIQYYNGEERAKGNILERFSAQQFPDLHSELNLSSLELGDSALYFCASSVEKGDRLLPGANVLTFGAGSRLTVL.

The chain is built from TRBV7-2 and TRBJ2-4; 7 nucleotides agree with TRBD1. With V trimmed by 5 bases and J by 11 bases, 6 bases remained unmatched. The CDR3 covers 12 residues. Germline loops: CDR1 SGHTA, CDR2 FQGNSA. The CDR3 region has the DNA TGTGCCAGCAGCCCAGGGGGAGACTTTCAGTACTTC. Protein: CASSPGGDFQYF.

The gene calls are TRBV2 and TRBJ2-5, with 9 bases identical to TRBD2. Trimming cost V 4 bases and J 4 bases; bases outside gene matches: 4. The length of the CDR3 is 14 residues. Germline-derived CDR1 and CDR2 are SNHLY and FYNNEI. CDR3 in DNA: TGTGCCAGCAGTGGGCTAGCGGGGTCAGAGACCCAGTACTTC. Amino acid sequence: CASSGLAGSETQYF.

A single count supports this clone. The chain employs TRBV28 and TRBJ2-6, with D possibly being TRBD2 (6 bases). The CDR3 has 16 amino acids. Germline assignment: CDR1 MDHEN and CDR2 SYDVKM. Between the trimmed V and J ends, which lost 3 bases and 4 bases, there was a span of 13 bases. The CDR3 is CASSFLEGNGANVLTF. The CDR3 DNA is TGTGCCAGCAGTTTTTTGGAGGGGAACGGGGCCAACGTCCTGACTTTC.

The chain couples TRBV6-5 to TRBJ2-3; 7 bases agree with TRBD2. Trimming at V came to 10 bases and at J to 1 base, leaving 8 bases not matched to a gene. The CDR3 has 14 amino acids. Looked up from germline, CDR1 is MNHEY and CDR2 is SVGAGI. CDR3 in amino acids: CATRLASGTDTQYF. In nucleotides, the CDR3 is TGTGCCACCAGACTAGCCTCGGGCACAGATACGCAGTATTTT.

This clone was recorded only once. V is TRBV6-1 and J is TRBJ1-2; no clear D gene. The ends were cut back, 2 bases at V and 2 bases at J, with 6 bases in the middle. Germline assignment: CDR1 MNHNS and CDR2 SASEGT. The CDR3 spans 13 residues. CDR3 sequence reads: CASSETANYGYTF. In DNA form, the CDR3 reads TGTGCCAGCAGTGAAACCGCGAACTATGGCTACACCTTC.

V and J are TRBV5-6 and TRBJ2-7, with 7 bases fitting TRBD2. Germline V CDR1 and CDR2: SGHDT, YYEEEE. Trimming at V came to 0 bases and at J to 2 bases, leaving 8 bases not matched to a gene. The CDR3 sequence is 16 residues long. The DNA of the CDR3 is TGTGCCAGCAGCTTGGGAACCCGGCGGGGGACCTACGAGCAGTACTTC. Protein: CASSLGTRRGTYEQYF. The whole variable domain, filled in from reference TRBV5-6 and TRBJ2-7, reads DAGVTQSPTHLIKTRGQQVTLRCSPKSGHDTVSWYQQALGQGPQFIFQYYEEEERQRGNFPDRFSGHQFPNYSSELNVNALLLGDSALYLCASSLGTRRGTYEQYFGPGTRLTVT.

This chain links TRBV2 with TRBJ2-2; 11 nucleotides agree with TRBD2. Looked up from germline, CDR1 is SNHLY and CDR2 is FYNNEI. This CDR3 region has 13 residues. Trimming cost V 6 bases and J 9 bases; bases outside gene matches: 3. The CDR3 is CASRLAGVRELFF. In nucleotides, the CDR3 is TGTGCCAGCAGACTAGCGGGAGTCCGGGAGCTGTTTTTT.

The rearrangement uses TRBV4-1 and TRBJ2-7, with 8 bases that match TRBD2. The J segment lost 0 bases and the V segment lost 3 bases, leaving 7 bases of the junction unmatched. From germline, CDR1 is MGHRA and CDR2 YSYEKL. The CDR3 is made up of 16 amino acids. CDR3 loop: CASSHSGLGNSYEQYF. CDR3 bases: TGCGCCAGCAGCCATTCGGGACTAGGCAACTCCTACGAGCAGTACTTC.

The CDR3 region has the DNA TGTGCCAGTAGTGACAGGGGCGCCTACGAGCAGTACTTC. Its translation is CASSDRGAYEQYF. The chain couples TRBV19 to TRBJ2-7; 8 bases are a match to TRBD1. Germline V gives CDR1 LNHDA, CDR2 SQIVND (reference sequence). The CDR3 contains 13 residues. Unmatched junction bases numbered 2, after V lost 5 bases and J lost 2 bases.

The genes are TRBV29-1 and TRBJ1-1, with D tentatively TRBD1 (6 bases). Trimming shortened V by 7 bases and J by 5 bases, and 14 bases separated the two germline ends. This CDR3 contains 12 residues. The V gene's germline CDR1 is SQVTM and CDR2 ANQGSEA. The CDR3 bases are TGCAGCGCCCAACTACAGGGAACTGAAGCTTTCTTT. This gives the protein CSAQLQGTEAFF.